This entry describes one T cell receptor (beta chain). The record originates from a study of blood T cell repertoires in COVID-19. Study-wide background: PBMCs, B-cell-depleted T cells, or T cells provided the cDNA or gDNA that made up the material.

In Seattle, patients joined the study during active infection and were tracked longitudinally. Under the authors' procedure: Amplification from reference gene primers served as the basis for estimated nucleated cell counts. Clones were read by immunoSEQ multiplex PCR, and TCRdb kept only the in-frame ones, dropping some. The DNA gave D and trimming, while V, J and clone size come from that table. The sample carries 200,000 to 250,000 clones, approximately 86% recorded once. This sequence was found in a woman between 45 and 65 years old with COVID-19, enrolled during active disease. The sequenced sample was peripheral blood.

The CDR3 is CASSFEKLVIDTRHNEQFF. CDR3 DNA sequence: TGTGCCAGCAGTTTCGAAAAACTTGTGATCGACACTAGGCATAATGAGCAGTTCTTC. The chain recombines TRBV27 with TRBJ2-1; TRBD2 is a possible D gene (5 bases). The germline V gene encodes CDR1 MNHEY and CDR2 SMNVEV (reference sequence). The V and J ends lost 3 bases and 7 bases respectively, with 28 bases between them. The CDR3 length is 19 residues.